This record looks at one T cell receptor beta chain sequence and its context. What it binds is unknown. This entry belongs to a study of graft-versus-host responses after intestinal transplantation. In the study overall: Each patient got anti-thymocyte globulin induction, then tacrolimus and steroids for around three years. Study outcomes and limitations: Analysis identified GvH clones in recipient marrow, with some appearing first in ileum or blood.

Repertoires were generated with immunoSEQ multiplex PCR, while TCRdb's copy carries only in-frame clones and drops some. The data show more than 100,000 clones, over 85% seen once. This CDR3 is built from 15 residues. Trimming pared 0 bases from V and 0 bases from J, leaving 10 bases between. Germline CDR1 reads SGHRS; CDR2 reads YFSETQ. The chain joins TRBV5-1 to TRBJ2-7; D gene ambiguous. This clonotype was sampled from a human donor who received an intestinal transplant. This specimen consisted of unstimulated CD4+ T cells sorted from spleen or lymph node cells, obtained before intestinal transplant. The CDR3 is CASSLGSLNSYEQYF. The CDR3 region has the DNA TGCGCCAGCAGCTTGGGGTCCTTAAACTCCTACGAGCAGTACTTC.